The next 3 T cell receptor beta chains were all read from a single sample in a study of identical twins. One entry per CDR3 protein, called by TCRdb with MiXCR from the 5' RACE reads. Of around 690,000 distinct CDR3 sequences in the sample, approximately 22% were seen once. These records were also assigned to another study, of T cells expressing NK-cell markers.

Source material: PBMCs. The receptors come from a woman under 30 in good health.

CDR3 in amino acids: CASNRQGAGQETQYF. Here the CDR3 DNA reads TGTGCCAGCAACCGACAGGGGGCTGGCCAAGAGACCCAGTACTTC. The rearrangement uses TRBV27 and TRBJ2-5; TRBD1 matches 10 bases. The J segment lost 1 base and the V segment lost 7 bases, leaving 6 bases of the junction unmatched. Germline V gives CDR1 MNHEY, CDR2 SMNVEV (reference sequence). The CDR3 totals 15 residues.

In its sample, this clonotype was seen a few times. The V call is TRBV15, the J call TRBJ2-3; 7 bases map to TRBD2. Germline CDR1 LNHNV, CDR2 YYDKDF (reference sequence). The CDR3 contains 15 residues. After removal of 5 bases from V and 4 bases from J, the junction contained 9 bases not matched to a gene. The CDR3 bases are TGTGCCACCAGCTCAGCGGGAAAAGAAGCAGATACGCAGTATTTT. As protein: CATSSAGKEADTQYF. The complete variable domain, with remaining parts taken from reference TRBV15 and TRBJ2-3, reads DAMVIQNPRYQVTQFGKPVTLSCSQTLNHNVMYWYQQKSSQAPKLLFHYYDKDFNNEADTPDNFQSRRPNTSFCFLDIRSPGLGDTAMYLCATSSAGKEADTQYFGPGTRLTVL.

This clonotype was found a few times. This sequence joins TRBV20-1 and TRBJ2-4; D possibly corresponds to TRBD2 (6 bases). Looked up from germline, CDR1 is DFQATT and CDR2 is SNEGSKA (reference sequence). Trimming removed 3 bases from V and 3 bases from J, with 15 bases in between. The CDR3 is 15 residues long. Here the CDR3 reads CSASTGLGGKNIQYF. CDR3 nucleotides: TGCAGTGCTAGTACGGGTCTCGGGGGCAAAAACATTCAGTACTTC.